This TCR beta chain was identified in a study of cytomegalovirus exposure and HLA in healthy donors. Both 60 Vbeta primers and 13 Jbeta primers went into the PCR. Data came from immunoSEQ multiplex PCR; TCRdb stores just in-frame clones and leaves some out. The table lists 200,000 to 250,000 clones, over 75% of them singletons. This TCR was recovered from a girl under 10 years old in good health and CMV-seronegative. The sample consisted of PBMCs.

CDR3 sequence reads: CASSHPIWGRWAYGYTF. CDR3 sequence (DNA): TGTGCCAGCAGCCACCCCATTTGGGGGAGGTGGGCCTATGGCTACACCTTC. V gene TRBV6-4 combines with J gene TRBJ1-2; D is possibly TRBD1 (5 bases). Looked up from germline, CDR1 is MRHNA and CDR2 is SNTAGT. The length of the CDR3 is 17 residues. Trimming took 6 bases from V and 4 from J, leaving 24 bases between them.